The subject of this entry is one T cell receptor (beta chain). This entry is derived from a study of blood T cell repertoires in COVID-19. Sequencing used immunoSEQ multiplex PCR; TCRdb keeps in-frame clones, though not all of them. The profile covers over 10,000 clones, with nearly 90% appearing a single time and around 20% taken by the ten largest. The CDR3 loop spans 11 amino acids. Germline V gene lookup returns CDR1 LGHNT and CDR2 FRNRAP. V dropped 2 bases and J dropped 11 bases, with 8 bases sitting between them. This chain connects TRBV12-5 to TRBJ2-3, with a tentative D call TRBD2 (5 bases). The specimen sequenced was peripheral blood. The receptor comes from a human donor with active COVID-19. The donor label of this sample is uncertain. As DNA, the CDR3 is TGTGCTAGTGGTTTGCCGGGAAAGCAGTATTTT. It encodes CASGLPGKQYF. Drawing the rest from reference TRBV12-5 and TRBJ2-3, the complete variable domain is DARVTQTPRHKVTEMGQEVTMRCQPILGHNTVFWYRQTMMQGLELLAYFRNRAPLDDSGMPKDRFSAEMPDATLATLKIQPSEPRDSAVYFCASGLPGKQYFGPGTRLTVL.